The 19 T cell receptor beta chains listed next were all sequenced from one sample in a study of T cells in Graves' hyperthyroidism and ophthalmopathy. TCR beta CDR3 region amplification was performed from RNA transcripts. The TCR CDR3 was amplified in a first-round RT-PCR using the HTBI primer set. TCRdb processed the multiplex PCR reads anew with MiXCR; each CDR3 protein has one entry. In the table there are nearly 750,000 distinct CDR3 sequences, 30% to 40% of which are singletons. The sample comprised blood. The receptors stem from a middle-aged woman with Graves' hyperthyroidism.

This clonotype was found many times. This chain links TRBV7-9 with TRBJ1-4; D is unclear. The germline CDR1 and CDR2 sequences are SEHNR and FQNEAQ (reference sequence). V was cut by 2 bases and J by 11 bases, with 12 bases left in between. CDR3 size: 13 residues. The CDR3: CASSLRSETKLFF. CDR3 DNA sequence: TGTGCCAGCAGCTTACGCTCCGAAACCAAACTGTTTTTT.

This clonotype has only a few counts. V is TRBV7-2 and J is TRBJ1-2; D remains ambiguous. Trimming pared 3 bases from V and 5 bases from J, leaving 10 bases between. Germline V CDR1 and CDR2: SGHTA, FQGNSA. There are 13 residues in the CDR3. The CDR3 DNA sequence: TGTGCCAGCAGCTTCAGCCAGCTTTATGGCTACACCTTC. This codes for CASSFSQLYGYTF. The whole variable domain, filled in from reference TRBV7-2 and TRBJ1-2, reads GAGVSQSPSNKVTEKGKDVELRCDPISGHTALYWYRQSLGQGLEFLIYFQGNSAPDKSGLPSDRFSAERTGGSVSTLTIQRTQQEDSAVYLCASSFSQLYGYTFGSGTRLTVV.

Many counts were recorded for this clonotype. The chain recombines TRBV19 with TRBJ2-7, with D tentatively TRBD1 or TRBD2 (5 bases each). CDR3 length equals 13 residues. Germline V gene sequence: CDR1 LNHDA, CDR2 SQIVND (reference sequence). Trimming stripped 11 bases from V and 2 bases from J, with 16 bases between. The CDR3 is CADPGLRTYEQYF. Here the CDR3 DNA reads TGTGCCGACCCGGGGCTTCGCACCTACGAGCAGTACTTC. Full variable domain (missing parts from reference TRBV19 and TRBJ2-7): DGGITQSPKYLFRKEGQNVTLSCEQNLNHDAMYWYRQDPGQGLRLIYYSQIVNDFQKGDIAEGYSVSREKKESFPLTVTSAQKNPTAFYLCADPGLRTYEQYFGPGTRLTVT.

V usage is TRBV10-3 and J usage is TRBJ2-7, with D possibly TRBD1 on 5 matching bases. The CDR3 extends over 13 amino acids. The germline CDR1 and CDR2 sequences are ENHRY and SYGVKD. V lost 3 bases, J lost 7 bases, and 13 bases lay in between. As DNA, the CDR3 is TGTGCCATCAGTGATCTGGGGCCGGAGGAGCAGTACTTC. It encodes CAISDLGPEEQYF.

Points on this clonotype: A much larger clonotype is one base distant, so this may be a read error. The CDR3 DNA follows: TGTGCCAGCAGCTCCGGGGACAGGGAGGGAGTCACTGAAGCTTTCTTT. Protein: CASSSGDREGVTEAFF. The J gene is TRBJ1-1, the V gene TRBV7-9; 9 nucleotides align to TRBD1. V was pared by 4 bases and J by 4 bases, with 10 bases of the junction left unmatched. CDR3 length: 16 amino acids. Germline V gene data show CDR1 as SEHNR and CDR2 as FQNEAQ (reference sequence).

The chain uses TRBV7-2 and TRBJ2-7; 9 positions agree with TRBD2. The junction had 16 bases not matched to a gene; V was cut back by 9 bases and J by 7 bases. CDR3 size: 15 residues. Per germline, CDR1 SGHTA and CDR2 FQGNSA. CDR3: CTSAGGSGGPMEQYF. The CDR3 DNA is TGTACCAGTGCCGGGGGTAGCGGGGGCCCTATGGAGCAGTACTTC.

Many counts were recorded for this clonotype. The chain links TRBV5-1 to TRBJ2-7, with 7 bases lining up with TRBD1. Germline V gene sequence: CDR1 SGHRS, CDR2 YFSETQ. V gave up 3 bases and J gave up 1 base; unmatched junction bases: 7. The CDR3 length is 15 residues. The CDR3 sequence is CASSSWTGSSYEQYF. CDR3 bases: TGCGCCAGCAGCTCATGGACAGGCTCTTCCTACGAGCAGTACTTC.

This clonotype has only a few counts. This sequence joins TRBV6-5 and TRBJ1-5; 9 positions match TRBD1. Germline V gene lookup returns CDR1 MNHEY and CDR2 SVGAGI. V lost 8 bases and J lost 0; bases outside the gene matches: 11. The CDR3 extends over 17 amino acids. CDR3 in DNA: TGTGCCAGCCGGGACAGGGTTCCCTTGAATAGCAATCAGCCCCAGCATTTT. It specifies CASRDRVPLNSNQPQHF.

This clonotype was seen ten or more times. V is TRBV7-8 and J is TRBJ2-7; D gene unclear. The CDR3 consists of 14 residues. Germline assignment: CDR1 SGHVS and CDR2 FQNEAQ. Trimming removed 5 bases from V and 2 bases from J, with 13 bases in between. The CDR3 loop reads CASSPPSGTYEQYF. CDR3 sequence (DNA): TGTGCCAGCAGCCCTCCTTCCGGTACCTACGAGCAGTACTTC.

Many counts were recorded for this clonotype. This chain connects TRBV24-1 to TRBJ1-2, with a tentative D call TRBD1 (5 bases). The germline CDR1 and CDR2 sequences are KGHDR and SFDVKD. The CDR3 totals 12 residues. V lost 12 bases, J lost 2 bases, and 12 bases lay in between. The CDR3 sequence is CAVRGNNYGYTF. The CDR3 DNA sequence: TGTGCCGTCCGGGGGAACAACTATGGCTACACCTTC.

CDR3 sequence (DNA): TGCAGTGCTAGGACTCCTGGGACTGTTTACGAGCAGTACTTC. Translating gives CSARTPGTVYEQYF. The chain employs TRBV20-1 and TRBJ2-7; maybe TRBD2 (6 bases). Trimming left V 3 bases short and J 4 bases short, with 16 bases between. The CDR3 spans 14 residues. Germline CDR1 reads DFQATT; CDR2 reads SNEGSKA (reference sequence).

CDR3 coding DNA: TGTGCCAGCAGTTACTCGAGACCGAGCGACGAGCAGTACTTC. It translates to CASSYSRPSDEQYF. This sequence joins TRBV7-2 and TRBJ2-7, with D unclear. The CDR3 is 14 residues long. Germline assignment: CDR1 SGHTA and CDR2 FQGNSA. Trimming took 6 bases from V and 5 from J, leaving 17 bases between them.

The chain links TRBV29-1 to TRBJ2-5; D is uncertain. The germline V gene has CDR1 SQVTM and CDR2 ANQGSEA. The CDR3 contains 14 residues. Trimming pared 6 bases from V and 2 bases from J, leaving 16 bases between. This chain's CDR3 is CSVGGPAWQETQYF. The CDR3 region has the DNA TGCAGCGTAGGCGGCCCAGCTTGGCAAGAGACCCAGTACTTC.

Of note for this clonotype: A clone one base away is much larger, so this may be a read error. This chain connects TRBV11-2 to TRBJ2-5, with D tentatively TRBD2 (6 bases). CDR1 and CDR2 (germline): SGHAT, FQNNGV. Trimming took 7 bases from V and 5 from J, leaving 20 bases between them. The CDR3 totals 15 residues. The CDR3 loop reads CASNPSDSGWETQYF. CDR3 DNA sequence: TGTGCCAGCAACCCCTCTGATAGCGGCTGGGAGACCCAGTACTTC.

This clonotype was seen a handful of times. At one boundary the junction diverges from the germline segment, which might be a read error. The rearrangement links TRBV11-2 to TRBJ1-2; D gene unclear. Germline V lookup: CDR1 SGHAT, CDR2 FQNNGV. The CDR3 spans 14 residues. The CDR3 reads CASSLRTRDYGYTF. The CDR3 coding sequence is TGCGCCAGCAGCCTCCGGACCCGGGACTATGGCTACACCTTC. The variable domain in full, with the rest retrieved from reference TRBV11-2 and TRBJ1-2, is EAGVAQSPRYKIIEKRQSVAFWCNPISGHATLYWYQQILGQGPKLLIQFQNNGVVDDSQLPKDRFSAERLKGVDSTLKIQPAKLEDSAVYLCASSLRTRDYGYTFGSGTRLTVV.

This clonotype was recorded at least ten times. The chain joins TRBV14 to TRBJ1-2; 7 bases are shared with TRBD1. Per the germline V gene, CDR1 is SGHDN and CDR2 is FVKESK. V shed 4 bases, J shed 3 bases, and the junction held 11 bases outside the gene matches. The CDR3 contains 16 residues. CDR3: CASSLNGRGIDYGYTF. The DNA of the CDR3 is TGTGCCAGCAGCCTGAACGGCAGGGGGATCGACTATGGCTACACCTTC.

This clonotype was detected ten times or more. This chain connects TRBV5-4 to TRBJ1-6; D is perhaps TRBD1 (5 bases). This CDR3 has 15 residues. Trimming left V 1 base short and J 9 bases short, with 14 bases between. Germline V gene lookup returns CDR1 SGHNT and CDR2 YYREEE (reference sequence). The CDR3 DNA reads TGTGCCAGCAGCTTGTGGCAGGGAGGTGGTTCACCCCTCCACTTT. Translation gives CASSLWQGGGSPLHF.

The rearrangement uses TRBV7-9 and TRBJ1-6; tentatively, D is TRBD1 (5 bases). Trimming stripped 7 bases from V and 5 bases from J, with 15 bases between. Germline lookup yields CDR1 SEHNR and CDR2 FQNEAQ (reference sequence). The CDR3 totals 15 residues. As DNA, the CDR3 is TGTGCCAGCACCCCGGAGGGGAGAAATAATTCACCCCTCCACTTT. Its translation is CASTPEGRNNSPLHF.

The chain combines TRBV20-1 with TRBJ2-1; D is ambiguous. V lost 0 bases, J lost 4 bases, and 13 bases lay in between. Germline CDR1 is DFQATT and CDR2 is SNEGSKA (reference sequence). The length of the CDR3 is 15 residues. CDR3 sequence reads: CSARELRLPYNEQFF. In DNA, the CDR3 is TGCAGTGCTAGAGAGTTGAGGTTACCATACAATGAGCAGTTCTTC.